This record looks at one TCR beta chain sequence and its context. Its antigen is still unknown. Mismatch with germline at one junction end may stem from a read error. Taking about 17-31 mg of unsorted bulk tissue, the authors co-extracted RNA and DNA. TCR beta cDNA was prepared out of about 510 ng total RNA by means of a constant-region primer. Researchers made the TCR beta libraries by running three nested multiplex PCR rounds with slightly modified ARM-PCR. In the first two PCR rounds, TRBV1-TRBV30 forward primers were paired with a C-beta reverse primer, and each round lasted roughly 9 cycles. TCRdb passed the multiplex PCR reads through MiXCR, listing each CDR3 protein once. The table lists 90,000 to 150,000 distinct CDR3 sequences, around 70% of them singletons. The data derive from a study of tumor-infiltrating lymphocytes in primary liver carcinoma. About the study: T1-T3 N0M0 was the stage of the tumors, which were about 4 to 10 cm across. Samples had roughly 3.65 to 8 million productive TCRbeta reads, comparable between tissue types. Findings and caveats of the study: Compared with blood, tumor repertoires held significantly more in their top 250 clones.

This CDR3 has 13 residues. Germline V gene lookup returns CDR1 SGHAT and CDR2 FQNNGV. The V and J genes are TRBV11-2 and TRBJ2-3, with D perhaps TRBD2 (6 bases). This clonotype originated in a woman in her sixties with primary liver carcinoma and hepatitis B virus infection. Specimen: tumor-adjacent normal liver tissue. CDR3 in amino acids: CASSLGRESTQYF. Written as DNA, the CDR3 is TGTGCCAGCAGCTTAGGTCGGGAGAGTACGCAATATTTT.